A selection of T cell receptor beta chains follows, all from one sample in a study of T cell responses to AZD1222 COVID-19 vaccine. Here immunoSEQ multiplex PCR was the method, and the copy in TCRdb shows in-frame clones only, minus some. The sample has about 110,000 clones, 70% to 90% seen once; the top ten hold under 3.5%. This sample comprised peripheral blood, obtained on day 0 of AZD1222 vaccination. The source is an adult in good health. Both conserved end residues are part of each CDR3. A D gene is named only where the DNA matches it firmly. Rows give clone size only sometimes, using once, few, many, or a class for an expanded clone.

v_gene	j_gene	abundance	d_gene	CDR3nt	CDR3aa
TRBV7-2	TRBJ2-3	.	TRBD2	TGTGCCAGCAGCCGCCTCCCGCCCGTCGGGGGGGTTAGAGATACGCAGTATTTT	CASSRLPPVGGVRDTQYF
TRBV9	TRBJ1-5	.	.	TGTGCCAGCAGCGCCAGACGAAACCCGAGCCAGCCCCAGCATTTT	CASSARRNPSQPQHF
TRBV7-3	TRBJ2-1	.	TRBD1	TGTGCCAGCAGCTCGGGGCAGGGGGAGCAAGCCAATGAGCAGTTCTTC	CASSSGQGEQANEQFF
TRBV5-4	TRBJ2-3	.	TRBD2	TGTGCCAGCAGCCGCAATGGTATAGCGGGAGCCACAGATACGCAGTATTTT	CASSRNGIAGATDTQYF
TRBV28	TRBJ1-2	.	.	TGTGCCAGCAGTATGACCTATGGCTACACCTTC	CASSMTYGYTF
TRBV5-1	TRBJ2-7	.	.	TGCGCCAGCAGCTTCCGGGACGGCCCCTCCTACGAGCAGTACTTC	CASSFRDGPSYEQYF
TRBV3-1/TRBV3-2	TRBJ2-2	.	TRBD2	TGTGCCAGCAGACCGGGACTAGCGAGTGGGACCGGGGAGCTGTTTTTT	CASRPGLASGTGELFF
TRBV7-2	TRBJ1-6	.	.	TGTGCCAGCAGCTTAGGACAGAAAAATTCACCCCTCCACTTT	CASSLGQKNSPLHF
TRBV9	TRBJ1-4	once	TRBD1	TGTGCCAGCAGCCTGAGGACAGGGGTGGGTGAAAAACTGTTTTTT	CASSLRTGVGEKLFF
TRBV6-1	TRBJ2-5	.	TRBD2	TGTGCCAGCAGTGAGCGACGCGCGGGGGTAGGGAAAGAGACCCAGTACTTC	CASSERRAGVGKETQYF
TRBV12-2	TRBJ2-7	.	.	TGTGCAAGTCGCCACCCCACTAGCGGTAGCTCCTACGAGCAGTACTTC	CASRHPTSGSSYEQYF
TRBV28	TRBJ1-1	.	TRBD1	TGTGCCAGCAGTTCCTCCGGATGGGCCAGGGGGAGAACCACTGAAGCTTTCTTT	CASSSSGWARGRTTEAFF
TRBV28	TRBJ1-2	.	.	TGTGCCAGCAGTTTGGGCAGAGCTAACTATGGCTACACCTTC	CASSLGRANYGYTF
TRBV5-4	TRBJ2-1	.	TRBD2	TGTGCCAGCAGCCCTGGGACTAGCGGGAGGAGCTCCTACAATGAGCAGTTCTTC	CASSPGTSGRSSYNEQFF
TRBV3-1/TRBV3-2	TRBJ2-7	.	.	TGTGCCAGCAGCCAAGGTCCGGGAGAGGCCTACGAGCAGTACTTC	CASSQGPGEAYEQYF
TRBV10-1	TRBJ2-7	once	.	TGCGCCAGCAGTGAGTCGGGTACCTACGAGCAGTACTTC	CASSESGTYEQYF
TRBV9	TRBJ2-1	.	TRBD2	TGTGCCAGCAGCGCCGGGACTAGCGTCTATGAGCAGTTCTTC	CASSAGTSVYEQFF
TRBV2	TRBJ2-7	.	.	TGTGCCAGCAGTAAGGGCTCCTACGAGCAGTACTTC	CASSKGSYEQYF
TRBV27	TRBJ1-5	.	TRBD1	TGTGCCAGCAGTTTACTCACAGGGGGCAGGGGCAATCAGCCCCAGCATTTT	CASSLLTGGRGNQPQHF
TRBV7-9	TRBJ2-3	.	TRBD1	TGTGCCAGCGCCACGTCAGGGGGCCGAACAGATACGCAGTATTTT	CASATSGGRTDTQYF
TRBV19	TRBJ1-2	once	TRBD1	TGTGCCAGTAGTATTACGGTCGAAGGGGGCAACGGCTACACCTTC	CASSITVEGGNGYTF
TRBV29-1	TRBJ1-2	.	.	TGCAGCGTTGCCAGGGGTAGAGGGTATGGCTACACCTTC	CSVARGRGYGYTF
TRBV11-2	TRBJ1-5	.	.	TGTGCCAGCAGCACGACAGAATATCAGCCCCAGCATTTT	CASSTTEYQPQHF
TRBV29-1	TRBJ1-1	.	.	TGCAGCGTTGACAGAGGGACTGAAGCTTTCTTT	CSVDRGTEAFF
TRBV6-2/TRBV6-3	TRBJ2-2	few	.	TGTGCCAGCAGTTACAATCGGGGCGGGGAGCTGTTTTTT	CASSYNRGGELFF
TRBV3-1/TRBV3-2	TRBJ2-7	.	.	TGTGCCAGCAGCCAACACGGGTCCTACGAGCAGTACTTC	CASSQHGSYEQYF
TRBV5-8	TRBJ2-3	.	.	TGTGCCAGCAGCTTGGTCCCAGACACAGATACGCAGTATTTT	CASSLVPDTDTQYF
TRBV6-1	TRBJ1-5	.	.	TGTGCCAGCAGTACGTGGGGATTAGATCAGCCCCAGCATTTT	CASSTWGLDQPQHF
TRBV19	TRBJ1-6	.	.	TGTGCCAGTAGTATCGGGCCTGATTCACCCCTCCACTTT	CASSIGPDSPLHF
TRBV7-9	TRBJ1-1	.	TRBD1	TGTGCCAGCAGCCCCGGGACAGCGAACACTGAAGCTTTCTTT	CASSPGTANTEAFF
TRBV5-1	TRBJ2-2	.	.	TGCGCCAGCAGGGGCGGGACCAACACCGGGGAGCTGTTTTTT	CASRGGTNTGELFF
TRBV20-1	TRBJ1-2	.	.	TGCAGTGCATATCTGGGAGGCTACACCTTC	CSAYLGGYTF
TRBV18	TRBJ1-1	.	TRBD1	TGTGCCAGCTCACCCTCCCAGGGGGGGGTGAACACTGAAGCTTTCTTT	CASSPSQGGVNTEAFF
TRBV30	TRBJ2-5	.	.	TGTGCCTGGAGTATAGGGGCAGAGACCCAGTACTTC	CAWSIGAETQYF
TRBV6-6	TRBJ2-1	.	TRBD2	TGTGCCAGCAGACCCTGGACTAGCGGCTACAATGAGCAGTTCTTC	CASRPWTSGYNEQFF
TRBV19	TRBJ1-2	.	.	TGTGCCAGTAGCCCTGGGATTCAACCTAACTATGGCTACACCTTC	CASSPGIQPNYGYTF
TRBV19	TRBJ1-1	.	.	TGTGCCAGTAGTATCGGGACAATGAACACTGAAGCTTTCTTT	CASSIGTMNTEAFF
TRBV7-3	TRBJ2-2	.	.	TGTGCCAGCAGCTTAACGCGGGACGGGGAGCTGTTTTTT	CASSLTRDGELFF
TRBV19	TRBJ2-7	once	TRBD1	TGTGCCAGTAGTCCCAGACAGGGTGGCTACGAGCAGTACTTC	CASSPRQGGYEQYF
TRBV3-1/TRBV3-2	TRBJ1-1	.	TRBD1	TGTGCCAGCAGCCCCCTGACAGGGGGCACAACTGAAGCTTTCTTT	CASSPLTGGTTEAFF
TRBV5-4	TRBJ2-3	once	TRBD1	TGTGCCAGCAGCTCCGGGACAGGGGGTGCCCTTGGTACGCAGTATTTT	CASSSGTGGALGTQYF
TRBV11-2	TRBJ2-3	.	.	TGTGCCAGCAGCCTCGGACACCCGGGTGCGCAGTATTTT	CASSLGHPGAQYF
TRBV4-3	TRBJ1-2	.	.	TGCGCCAGCAGCCAAGATCCAGGGGCGCGGGGCTATGGCTACACCTTC	CASSQDPGARGYGYTF
TRBV18	TRBJ2-1	.	.	TGTGCCAGCTCCGGGATGGCCGTCTCCTACAATGAGCAGTTCTTC	CASSGMAVSYNEQFF
TRBV11-2	TRBJ2-7	.	.	TGTGCCAGCAGCTTAGATGTCCCCACCTACGAGCAGTACTTC	CASSLDVPTYEQYF
TRBV12-3/TRBV12-4	TRBJ1-4	.	.	TGTGCCAGCAGTTCACCACAAGAAAAACTGTTTTTT	CASSSPQEKLFF
TRBV4-3	TRBJ2-7	once	TRBD1	TGCGCCAGCAGCCAAGAACAGGGGAGCGAGCAGTACTTC	CASSQEQGSEQYF
TRBV6-2/TRBV6-3	TRBJ1-4	.	TRBD1	TGTGCCAGCAGTTCCACATACAGGGGACTGTTTTTT	CASSSTYRGLFF
TRBV6-5	TRBJ2-5	.	TRBD2	TGTGCCAGCAGACTAGCGGGAGCCCAAGAGACCCAGTACTTC	CASRLAGAQETQYF
TRBV13	TRBJ2-7	few	.	TGTGCCAGCAGCTTTACGCGCCGGAGAGAGCAGTACTTC	CASSFTRRREQYF
TRBV28	TRBJ1-4	.	.	TGTGCCAGCAGGGAGACAGTGGATGAAAAACTGTTTTTT	CASRETVDEKLFF
TRBV18	TRBJ2-5	.	TRBD1	TGTGCCAGCTCAACTAGACAGGGGGTCCAAGAGACCCAGTACTTC	CASSTRQGVQETQYF
TRBV7-2	TRBJ1-2	.	TRBD1	TGTGCCAGCAGCAAACTGGGACAGAACTATGGCTACACCTTC	CASSKLGQNYGYTF
TRBV28	TRBJ2-5	.	TRBD2	TGTGCCAGCAGTTCGGGGGGGGTTGAGGCCCAGTACTTC	CASSSGGVEAQYF
TRBV5-1	TRBJ2-2	few	TRBD2	TGCGCCAGCAGCCAAGAGACTAGCGGCAACACCGGGGAGCTGTTTTTT	CASSQETSGNTGELFF
TRBV4-1	TRBJ1-4	.	.	TGCGCCAGCAGCCCGAACGACAGGTCGGGATATAATGAAAAACTGTTTTTT	CASSPNDRSGYNEKLFF
TRBV7-8	TRBJ1-6	.	.	TGTGCCAGCAGCATGCAGGGACGGGGTAATTCACCCCTCCACTTT	CASSMQGRGNSPLHF
TRBV15	TRBJ2-5	.	TRBD2	TGTGCCACCAGCAGAGAACAGAGACTAGCGGGACGACAAGAGACCCAGTACTTC	CATSREQRLAGRQETQYF